This note documents a single T cell receptor (beta chain) sequence. Its matching antigen is unknown. The sample belongs to a study of beta chain features in type 1 diabetes. General study findings and limits: TCRB CDR3s were moderately but significantly shorter in Type 1 diabetes patients in all four CD4+ subsets.

The V gene's germline CDR1 is KGHSH and CDR2 LQKENI. The CDR3 totals 13 residues. With 2 bases removed from V and 5 bases from J, the gap between germline ends came to 9 bases. The whole isolated RNA underwent reverse transcription, so sequencing captured expressed TCRB transcripts. The repertoire was sequenced with immunoSEQ multiplex PCR; TCRdb's copy has only in-frame clones and lacks some. The sample includes under 250,000 clones, about a tenth seen only once; the top ten take over 1%. The TCR was taken from a man between 18 and 29 years old in good health. The specimen was central memory CD4+ T cells from blood. V and J are TRBV18 and TRBJ2-5, with a possible D match to TRBD2 (6 bases). DNA of the CDR3: TGTGCCAGCTCACCAGGCGGGGTCGAGACCCAGTACTTC. Its protein product is CASSPGGVETQYF.